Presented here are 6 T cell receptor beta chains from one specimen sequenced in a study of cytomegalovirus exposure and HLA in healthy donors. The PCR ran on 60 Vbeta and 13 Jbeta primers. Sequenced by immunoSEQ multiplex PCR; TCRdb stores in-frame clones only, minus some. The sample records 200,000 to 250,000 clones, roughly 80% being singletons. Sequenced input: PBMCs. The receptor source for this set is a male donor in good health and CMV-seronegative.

CDR3 nucleotides: TGTGCCAGCAGTTTGACCGGGAGGGCCGTTGAGACCCAGTACTTC. Encoded protein: CASSLTGRAVETQYF. V is TRBV28 and J is TRBJ2-5; 8 bases agree with TRBD2. This CDR3 region has 15 residues. Per germline, CDR1 MDHEN and CDR2 SYDVKM. The J segment lost 5 bases and the V segment lost 3 bases, leaving 8 bases of the junction unmatched.

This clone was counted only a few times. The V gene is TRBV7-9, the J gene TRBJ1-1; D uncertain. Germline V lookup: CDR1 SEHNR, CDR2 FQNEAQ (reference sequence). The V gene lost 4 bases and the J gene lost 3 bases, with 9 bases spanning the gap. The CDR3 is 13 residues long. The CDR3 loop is CASSSMYDTEAFF. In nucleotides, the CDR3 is TGTGCCAGCAGCTCTATGTATGACACTGAAGCTTTCTTT.

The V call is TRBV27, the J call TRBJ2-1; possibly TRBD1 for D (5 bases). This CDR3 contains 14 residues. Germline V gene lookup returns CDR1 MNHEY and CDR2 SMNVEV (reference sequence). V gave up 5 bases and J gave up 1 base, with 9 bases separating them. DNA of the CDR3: TGTGCCAGCAGTATACAGGTATCCTACAATGAGCAGTTCTTC. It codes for CASSIQVSYNEQFF.

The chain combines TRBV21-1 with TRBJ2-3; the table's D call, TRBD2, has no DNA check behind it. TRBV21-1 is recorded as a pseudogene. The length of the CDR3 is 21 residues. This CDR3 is CASSRGVTSAKGGFSTDTQYF. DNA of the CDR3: TGTGCCAGCAGCAGGGGCGTGACTAGCGCGAAGGGGGGATTCAGCACAGATACGCAGTATTTT.

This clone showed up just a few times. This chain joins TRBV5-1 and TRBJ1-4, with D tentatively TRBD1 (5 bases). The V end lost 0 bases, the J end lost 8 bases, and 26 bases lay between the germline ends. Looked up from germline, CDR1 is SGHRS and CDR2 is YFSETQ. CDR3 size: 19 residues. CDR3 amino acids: CASSLAGLRDLREGEKLFF. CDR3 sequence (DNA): TGCGCCAGCAGCTTGGCCGGACTAAGGGACCTCCGGGAGGGAGAAAAACTGTTTTTT.

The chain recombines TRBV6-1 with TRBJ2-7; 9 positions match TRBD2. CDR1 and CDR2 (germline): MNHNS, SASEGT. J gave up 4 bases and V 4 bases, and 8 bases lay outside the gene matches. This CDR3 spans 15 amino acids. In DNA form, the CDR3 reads TGTGCCAGCAGTGTACCGGGACTAGCTATGTACGAGCAGTACTTC. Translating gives CASSVPGLAMYEQYF.